Presented here are 22 T cell receptor beta chains from one specimen sequenced in a study of T cells after yellow fever vaccination (dated by TCRdb to the late 2010s). The sample's treatment or condition label, decoded: live attenuated yellow fever vaccine strain. The method behind the library was 5' RACE. Reads for this sample came from an Illumina HiSeq 2500. TCRdb reworked the public reads: Q25 trimming with fastp, MiXCR clone assembly, productive beta chains retained. Here each entry gathers all rows of one CDR3 protein and keeps the most common genes and DNA. Present in this sample are roughly 60,000 distinct CDR3 sequences, approximately 7% of which were seen just once. The top ten hold less than 45% of the sample. This specimen was CD8+ T cells sorted from PBMCs, taken on the day of the first yellow fever vaccination. The origin of the receptors is a man between 18 and 29 years old who received the YFV17D yellow fever vaccine.

This clonotype has at least ten counts. In DNA, the CDR3 is TGCACGACCTGGACTAGCGAAAGCACAGATACGCAGTATTTT. Translating gives CTTWTSESTDTQYF. The V and J genes are TRBV29-1 and TRBJ2-3; 9 nucleotides line up with TRBD2. This CDR3 region has 14 residues. CDR1 is SQVTM, CDR2 ANQGSEA, per germline.

This chain uses TRBV4-1 with TRBJ1-1; D gene unclear. Trimming pared 0 bases from V and 6 bases from J, leaving 11 bases between. The CDR3 is made up of 14 amino acids. Germline V gene sequence: CDR1 MGHRA, CDR2 YSYEKL. The CDR3 DNA sequence: TGCGCCAGCAGCCAAGAAGGGAGCTTGCCTGAAGCTTTCTTT. Its protein product is CASSQEGSLPEAFF.

This clonotype was found many times. The chain is built from TRBV3-1 and TRBJ1-1; D possibly corresponds to TRBD1 (6 bases). Germline V gives CDR1 LGHDT, CDR2 YNNKEL (reference sequence). This CDR3 region has 16 residues. Between the trimmed V and J ends, which lost 2 bases and 5 bases, there was a span of 18 bases. The CDR3 here is CASSQRGVVVDTEAFF. In DNA form, the CDR3 reads TGTGCCAGCAGCCAAAGGGGGGTCGTAGTGGATACTGAAGCTTTCTTT.

This clonotype showed up many times. J is TRBJ1-3 and V is TRBV10-3; 7 nucleotides align to TRBD1. The V segment lost 10 bases and the J segment 1 base; nucleotides outside the gene matches: 7. The CDR3 consists of 14 residues. CDR1 and CDR2 (germline): ENHRY, SYGVKD. The CDR3 is CATRDSNSGNTIYF. In DNA form, the CDR3 reads TGTGCCACCCGGGACAGCAATTCTGGAAACACCATATATTTT.

This clonotype was recorded many times. The CDR3 is CASSLDYQPQHF. DNA for the CDR3: TGTGCCAGCAGCTTAGATTATCAGCCCCAGCATTTT. V gene TRBV7-9 combines with J gene TRBJ1-5; the D is unclear. V lost 1 base and J 5 bases, leaving 3 bases between the germline ends. This CDR3 is 12 amino acids long. From germline, CDR1 is SEHNR and CDR2 FQNEAQ (reference sequence).

This clonotype appeared many times. This chain links TRBV6-4 with TRBJ2-1, with TRBD2 matching over 7 bases. J gave up 9 bases and V 3 bases, and 5 bases lay outside the gene matches. Germline CDR1 reads MRHNA; CDR2 reads SNTAGT. The CDR3 covers 13 residues. CDR3: CASSDTSVSEQFF. The CDR3 coding sequence is TGTGCCAGCAGTGATACTAGCGTTTCTGAGCAGTTCTTC.

This clonotype was observed a handful of times. This chain joins TRBV11-2 and TRBJ2-1; 8 nucleotides agree with TRBD2. The V and J ends lost 4 bases and 0 bases, in that order; junction bases with no gene match: 14. Germline CDR1 reads SGHAT; CDR2 reads FQNNGV. The CDR3 is 19 amino acids. CDR3 sequence reads: CASSSGGGGLRSSYNEQFF. In DNA, the CDR3 is TGTGCCAGCAGCTCCGGTGGCGGGGGGCTACGGAGCTCCTACAATGAGCAGTTCTTC.

Ten or more counts support this clonotype. This chain connects TRBV25-1 to TRBJ2-3, with 7 positions matching TRBD2. Germline CDR1 and CDR2: MGHDK and SYGVNS. V trimming: 4 bases; J trimming: 8 bases; junction bases outside the gene matches: 0. CDR3 length: 11 amino acids. CDR3 residues: CASSGGGTQYF. In nucleotides, the CDR3 is TGTGCCAGCAGTGGGGGGGGTACGCAGTATTTT.

This clonotype was seen a few times. The genes are TRBV7-9 and TRBJ2-4; no clear D. The V gene lost 4 bases and the J gene lost 9 bases, with 16 bases spanning the gap. Per the germline V gene, CDR1 is SEHNR and CDR2 is FQNEAQ (reference sequence). The CDR3 is made up of 14 amino acids. The CDR3 spells CASSSSLENVIQYF. In nucleotides, the CDR3 is TGTGCCAGCAGCTCCTCACTTGAAAATGTCATTCAGTACTTC.

The chain has TRBV7-8 and TRBJ1-5, with D maybe TRBD1 (6 bases). The CDR3 runs 14 residues. Trimming shortened V by 6 bases and J by 7 bases, and 16 bases separated the two germline ends. The germline CDR1 and CDR2 sequences are SGHVS and FQNEAQ. CDR3 sequence: CASRRDLGGQPQHF. For the CDR3, the DNA is TGTGCCAGCAGGCGAGACCTTGGGGGCCAGCCCCAGCATTTT.

There are many counts of this clonotype. The gene calls are TRBV3-1 and TRBJ1-4; D is undetermined. The germline CDR1 and CDR2 sequences are LGHDT and YNNKEL (reference sequence). The V end was cut by 0 bases, the J end by 11 bases, with 22 bases between. The CDR3 has 17 residues. DNA for the CDR3: TGTGCCAGCAGCCAAGATACCCCTGGCGGGTACGGAGGGAAACTGTTTTTT. Protein sequence: CASSQDTPGGYGGKLFF.

This clonotype was observed at least ten times. The chain links TRBV12-3 or TRBV12-4 to TRBJ2-5, with 8 bases fitting TRBD2. The CDR3 spans 14 residues. V shed 8 bases, J shed 5 bases, and the junction held 10 bases outside the gene matches. CDR3 in DNA: TGTGCCAGCTGGTACGGGGGGGCCCGGGAGACCCAGTACTTC. Residues: CASWYGGARETQYF.

This clonotype was seen only a few times. The chain uses TRBV2 and TRBJ2-1; perhaps TRBD1 as D (5 bases). This CDR3 comprises 15 residues. Trimming pared 3 bases from V and 9 bases from J, leaving 18 bases between. Per the germline V gene, CDR1 is SNHLY and CDR2 is FYNNEI. The CDR3 loop is CASSEAQGSKREQFF. The CDR3 nucleotides are TGTGCCAGCAGTGAGGCCCAGGGTAGTAAGCGTGAGCAGTTCTTC.

In its sample, this clonotype was seen many times. The gene calls are TRBV12-3 or TRBV12-4 and TRBJ1-1; 10 bases agree with TRBD1. With V trimmed by 4 bases and J by 3 bases, 5 bases remained unmatched. This CDR3 is 15 amino acids long. CDR3 sequence (DNA): TGTGCCAGCAGTTGGGGGACAGGGGCGGACACTGAAGCTTTCTTT. Translated: CASSWGTGADTEAFF.

This clonotype was seen a few times. The rearrangement joins TRBV6-2 or TRBV6-3 to TRBJ1-5; D call uncertain. The V end was cut by 5 bases, the J end by 3 bases, with 8 bases between. CDR1 is MNHEY, CDR2 SVGEGT, per germline. This CDR3 spans 13 amino acids. The DNA for the CDR3 is TGTGCCAGCAGTATAGGACTCAATCAGCCCCAGCATTTT. This encodes CASSIGLNQPQHF.

This clonotype was observed many times. The CDR3 DNA sequence: TGCGCCAGCAAATCAAAGACCGGGACCGACGCCTCGGGGAACACCTTC. It yields the protein CASKSKTGTDASGNTF. This rearrangement joins TRBV5-1 to TRBJ1-2; TRBD1 might be the D (5 bases). V was clipped by 6 bases and J by 12 bases, with 30 bases between them. The CDR3 spans 16 residues. CDR1 and CDR2 from the germline V gene are SGHRS and YFSETQ.

This clonotype was seen a handful of times. The CDR3 nucleotides are TGTGCCAGCAGCTCTGTAGCGGGGAGTGTGGATACGCAGTATTTT. This codes for CASSSVAGSVDTQYF. The V gene is TRBV7-3, the J gene TRBJ2-3; the match to TRBD2 covers 8 bases. CDR3 length equals 15 residues. Per germline, CDR1 SGHTA and CDR2 FQGTGA. Germline trimming cut 4 bases from V and 6 bases from J; bases unmatched to any gene: 9.

Many counts were recorded for this clonotype. The V gene is TRBV10-2, the J gene TRBJ2-3; D gene unclear. Germline V gene data show CDR1 as WSHSY and CDR2 as SAAADI. Trimming took off 2 bases at V and 10 bases at J, with 13 bases between the two ends. The CDR3 spans 13 residues. This CDR3 reads CASSEDQRFSQYF. The CDR3 region has the DNA TGCGCCAGCAGTGAGGACCAGCGCTTTTCGCAGTATTTT.

The V call is TRBV7-9, the J call TRBJ2-2; 7 bases align to TRBD1. The trim removed 5 bases at V and 5 bases at J, leaving 8 bases unmatched. Germline V lookup: CDR1 SEHNR, CDR2 FQNEAQ (reference sequence). CDR3 length: 15 residues. CDR3 loop: CASSPRRQGTGELFF. CDR3 sequence (DNA): TGTGCCAGCAGCCCCCGACGACAGGGAACCGGGGAGCTGTTTTTT.

This chain joins TRBV19 and TRBJ2-1, with D perhaps matching TRBD2 (6 bases). CDR3 length equals 18 residues. The V gene lost 1 base and the J gene lost 0 bases, with 16 bases spanning the gap. Germline CDR1 is LNHDA and CDR2 is SQIVND (reference sequence). The CDR3 protein is CASSIAGGTLSSYNEQFF. In DNA, the CDR3 is TGTGCCAGTAGTATAGCTGGAGGGACTCTGAGCTCCTACAATGAGCAGTTCTTC.

At least ten counts were recorded for this clonotype. The chain joins TRBV4-3 to TRBJ1-5; maybe TRBD1 (5 bases). Trimming stripped 0 bases from V and 1 base from J, with 13 bases between. This CDR3 has 17 residues. Germline assignment: CDR1 LGHNA and CDR2 YSLEER. The CDR3 region is CASSQDLIGGSNQPQHF. The CDR3 nucleotides are TGCGCCAGCAGCCAAGATCTGATTGGGGGAAGCAATCAGCCCCAGCATTTT.

The chain is built from TRBV6-1 and TRBJ2-5; D is unclear. V was cut by 6 bases and J by 0 bases, with 20 bases left in between. This CDR3 spans 17 amino acids. Germline assignment: CDR1 MNHNS and CDR2 SASEGT. The CDR3 region is CASSPPPVHPNQETQYF. In DNA, the CDR3 is TGTGCCAGCAGCCCCCCTCCCGTACACCCGAACCAAGAGACCCAGTACTTC.